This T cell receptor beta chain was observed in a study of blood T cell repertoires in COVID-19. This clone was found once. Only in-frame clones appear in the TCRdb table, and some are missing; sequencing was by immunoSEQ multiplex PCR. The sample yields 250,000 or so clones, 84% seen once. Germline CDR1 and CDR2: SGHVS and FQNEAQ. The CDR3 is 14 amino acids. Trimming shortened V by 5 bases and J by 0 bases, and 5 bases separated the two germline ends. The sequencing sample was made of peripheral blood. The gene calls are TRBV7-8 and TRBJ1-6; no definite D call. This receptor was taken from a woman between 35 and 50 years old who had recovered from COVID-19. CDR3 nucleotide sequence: TGTGCCAGCAGCCCGAGCTCCTATAATTCACCCCTCCACTTT. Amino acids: CASSPSSYNSPLHF.